The clone carrying this TCR beta chain was seen only a few times. What it binds is not known. These data come from a study of T cells in localized non-small cell lung cancer. Study-wide findings and caveats: An association was observed between higher blood T cell density and longer overall survival.

Germline V gives CDR1 MNHGY, CDR2 SAAAGT. The germline V and J ends were trimmed by 2 bases and 1 base, with 15 bases remaining between them. This CDR3 contains 16 residues. Clones were read by immunoSEQ multiplex PCR, and TCRdb kept only the in-frame ones, dropping some. This table holds 4,000 to 4,500 clones, about 25% found once. This chain uses TRBV6-8 with TRBJ2-7; tentatively, D is TRBD1 or TRBD2 (6 bases each). The origin of this receptor is a male donor at least 60 years old with stage I lung adenocarcinoma. Here the sequenced sample was lung tumor tissue, taken before any cancer treatment. CDR3 sequence: CASSYAGHILSYEQYF. In nucleotides, the CDR3 is TGTGCCAGCAGTTACGCGGGACACATCCTATCCTACGAGCAGTACTTC.